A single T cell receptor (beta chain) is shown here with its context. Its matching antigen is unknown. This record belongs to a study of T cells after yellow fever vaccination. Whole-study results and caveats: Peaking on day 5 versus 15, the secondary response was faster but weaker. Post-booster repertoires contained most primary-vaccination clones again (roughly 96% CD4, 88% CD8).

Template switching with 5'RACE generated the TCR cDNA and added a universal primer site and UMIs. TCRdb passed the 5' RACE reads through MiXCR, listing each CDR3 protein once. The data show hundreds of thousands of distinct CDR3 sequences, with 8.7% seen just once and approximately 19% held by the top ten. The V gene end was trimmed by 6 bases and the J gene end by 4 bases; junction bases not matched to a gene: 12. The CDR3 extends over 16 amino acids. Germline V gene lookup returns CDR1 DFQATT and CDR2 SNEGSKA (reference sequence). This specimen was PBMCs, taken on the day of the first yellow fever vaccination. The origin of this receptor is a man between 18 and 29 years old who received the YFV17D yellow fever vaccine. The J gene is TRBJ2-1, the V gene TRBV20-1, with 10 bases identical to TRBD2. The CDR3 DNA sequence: TGCAGTGCCGACGGCCTAGCGGGGGAGCCGTACAATGAGCAGTTCTTC. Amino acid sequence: CSADGLAGEPYNEQFF.